This T cell receptor beta chain was sequenced during a study of CD8+ T cells in alopecia areata. The wider study: It was 6 to 18 months of tofacitinib, and then there were 6 months off drug. The study's findings and limits: Possibly because of HLA-related factors, TCR sharing was less clear across patients than in mice.

Indicated treatment: oral pan-JAK inhibitor, 5-10 mg twice daily. Comment on this clone: Its antigen is currently unknown.

In each case, RNA was isolated and then reverse transcribed into cDNA as the sequencing template. Clones were sequenced by immunoSEQ multiplex PCR, and TCRdb holds only the in-frame ones, with some missing. This table has approximately 170,000 clones, 50% to 65% appearing once. The CDR3 loop spans 16 amino acids. Trimming pared 0 bases from V and 4 bases from J, leaving 15 bases between. CDR1 and CDR2 (germline): LNHNV, YYDKDF (reference sequence). Sequences were derived from CD4+ T cells sorted from blood, sampled at week 24, from a patient treated with tofacitinib. The chain recombines TRBV15 with TRBJ2-5, with D hard to call. The clonotype originates from a human donor with alopecia areata. The CDR3 protein is CATSRDLATPSETQYF. The CDR3 DNA reads as TGTGCCACCAGCAGAGATCTGGCCACCCCCTCAGAGACCCAGTACTTC.